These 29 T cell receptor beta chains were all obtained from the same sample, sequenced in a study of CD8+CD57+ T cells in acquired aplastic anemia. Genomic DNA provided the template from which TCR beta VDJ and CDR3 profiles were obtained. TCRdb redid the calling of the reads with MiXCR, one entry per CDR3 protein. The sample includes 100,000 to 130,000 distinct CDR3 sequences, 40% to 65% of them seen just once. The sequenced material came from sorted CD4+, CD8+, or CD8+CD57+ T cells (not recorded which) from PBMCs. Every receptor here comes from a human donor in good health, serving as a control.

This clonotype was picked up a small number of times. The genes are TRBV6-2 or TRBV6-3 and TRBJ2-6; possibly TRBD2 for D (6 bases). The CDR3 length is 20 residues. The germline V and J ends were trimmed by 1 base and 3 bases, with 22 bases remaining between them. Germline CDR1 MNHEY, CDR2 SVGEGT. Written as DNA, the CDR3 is TGTGCCAGCAGTTACTTTAGGGCGGACTATTCAAGTAGTGGGGCCAACGTCCTGACTTTC. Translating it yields CASSYFRADYSSSGANVLTF.

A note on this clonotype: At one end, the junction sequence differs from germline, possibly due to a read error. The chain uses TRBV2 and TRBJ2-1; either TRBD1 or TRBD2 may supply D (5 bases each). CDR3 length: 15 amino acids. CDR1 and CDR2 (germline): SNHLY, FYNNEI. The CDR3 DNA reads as TGTGCCAGCAGCGGGACGTCTAGCTCCTACGATGAGCAGTTCTTC. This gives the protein CASSGTSSSYDEQFF. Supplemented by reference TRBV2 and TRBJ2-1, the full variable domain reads EPEVTQTPSHQVTQMGQEVILRCVPISNHLYFYWYRQILGQKVEFLVSFYNNEISEKSEIFDDQFSVERPDGSNFTLKIRSTKLEDSAMYFCASSGTSSSYDEQFFGPGTRLTVL.

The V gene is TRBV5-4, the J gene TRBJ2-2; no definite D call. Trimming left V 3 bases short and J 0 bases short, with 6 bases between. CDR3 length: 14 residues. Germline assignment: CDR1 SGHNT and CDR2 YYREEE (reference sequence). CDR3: CASSSQTNTGELFF. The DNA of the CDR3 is TGTGCCAGCAGCTCACAGACGAACACCGGGGAGCTGTTTTTT.

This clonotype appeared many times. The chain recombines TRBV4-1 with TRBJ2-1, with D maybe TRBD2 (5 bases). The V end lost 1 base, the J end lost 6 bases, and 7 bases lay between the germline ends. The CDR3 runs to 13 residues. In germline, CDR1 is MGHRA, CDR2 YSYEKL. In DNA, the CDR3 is TGCGCCAGCAGCCAAGTAACTAGCAATGAGCAGTTCTTC. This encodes CASSQVTSNEQFF.

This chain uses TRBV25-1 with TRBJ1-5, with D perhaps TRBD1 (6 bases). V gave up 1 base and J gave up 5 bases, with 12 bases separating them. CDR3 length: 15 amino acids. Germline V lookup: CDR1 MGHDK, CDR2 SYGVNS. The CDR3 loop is CASSESAGADQPQHF. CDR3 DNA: TGTGCCAGCAGTGAATCTGCAGGGGCGGATCAGCCCCAGCATTTT. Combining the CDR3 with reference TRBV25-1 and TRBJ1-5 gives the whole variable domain EADIYQTPRYLVIGTGKKITLECSQTMGHDKMYWYQQDPGMELHLIHYSYGVNSTEKGDLSSESTVSRIRTEHFPLTLESARPSHTSQYLCASSESAGADQPQHFGDGTRLSIL.

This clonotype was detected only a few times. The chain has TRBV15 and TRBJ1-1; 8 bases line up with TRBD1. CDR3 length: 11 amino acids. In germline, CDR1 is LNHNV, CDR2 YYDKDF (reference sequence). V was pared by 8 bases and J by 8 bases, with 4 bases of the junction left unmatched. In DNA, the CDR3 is TGTGCCACCCGCGACAGGGGCGAAGCTTTCTTT. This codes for CATRDRGEAFF.

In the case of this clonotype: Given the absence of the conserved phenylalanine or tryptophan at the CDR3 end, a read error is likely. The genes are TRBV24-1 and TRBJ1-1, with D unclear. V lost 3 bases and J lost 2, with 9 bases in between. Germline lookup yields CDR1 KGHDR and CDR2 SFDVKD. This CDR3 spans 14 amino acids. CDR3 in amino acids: CATSDGRGNTEAFL. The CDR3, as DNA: TGTGCCACCAGTGATGGACGGGGAAACACTGAAGCTTTCTTA.

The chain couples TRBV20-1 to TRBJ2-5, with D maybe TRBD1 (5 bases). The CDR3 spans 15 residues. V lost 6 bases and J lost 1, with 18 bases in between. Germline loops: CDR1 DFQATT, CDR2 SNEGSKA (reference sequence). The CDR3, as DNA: TGCAGTGCCACACCTTGGCAGGGCGCCCAAGAGACCCAGTACTTC. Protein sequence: CSATPWQGAQETQYF.

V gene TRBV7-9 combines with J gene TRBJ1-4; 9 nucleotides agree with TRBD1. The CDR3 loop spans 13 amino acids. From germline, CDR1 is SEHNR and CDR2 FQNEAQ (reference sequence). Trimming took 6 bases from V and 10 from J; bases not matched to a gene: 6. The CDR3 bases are TGTGCCAGCAGACAGGGGGCAGAGCCAAAACTGTTTTTT. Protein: CASRQGAEPKLFF.

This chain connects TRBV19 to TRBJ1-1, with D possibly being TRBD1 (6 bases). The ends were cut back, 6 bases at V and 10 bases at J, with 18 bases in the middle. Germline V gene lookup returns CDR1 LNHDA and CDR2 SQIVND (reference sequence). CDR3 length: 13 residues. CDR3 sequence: CASSVRDISLAFF. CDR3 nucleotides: TGTGCCAGTAGCGTCCGGGACATATCGTTAGCTTTCTTT.

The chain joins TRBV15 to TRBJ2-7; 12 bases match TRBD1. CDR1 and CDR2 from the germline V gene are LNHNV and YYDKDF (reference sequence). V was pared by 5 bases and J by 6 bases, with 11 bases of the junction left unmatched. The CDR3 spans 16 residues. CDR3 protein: CATSRGGTGGLSEQYF. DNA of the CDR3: TGTGCCACCAGCCGAGGGGGGACAGGGGGCCTTAGCGAGCAGTACTTC.

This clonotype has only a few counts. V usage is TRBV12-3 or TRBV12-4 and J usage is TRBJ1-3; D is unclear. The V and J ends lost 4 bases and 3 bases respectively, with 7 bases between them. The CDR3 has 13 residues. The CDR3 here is CASSSGRGNTIYF. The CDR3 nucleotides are TGTGCCAGCAGTTCCGGACGTGGAAACACCATATATTTT.

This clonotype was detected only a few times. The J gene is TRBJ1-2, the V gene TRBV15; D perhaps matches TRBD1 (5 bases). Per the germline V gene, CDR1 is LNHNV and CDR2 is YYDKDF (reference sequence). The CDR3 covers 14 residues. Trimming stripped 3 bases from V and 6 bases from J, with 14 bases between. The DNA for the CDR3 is TGTGCCACCAGCAGCCCCTGGGGGGGAAATGGCTACACCTTC. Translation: CATSSPWGGNGYTF.

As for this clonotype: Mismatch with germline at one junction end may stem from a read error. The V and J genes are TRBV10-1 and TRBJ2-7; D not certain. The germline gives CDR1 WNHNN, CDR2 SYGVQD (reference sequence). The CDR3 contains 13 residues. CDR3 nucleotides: TGCGCCAGCAGTCCTGGTGGGTCCTACGTGCAGTACTTC. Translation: CASSPGGSYVQYF.

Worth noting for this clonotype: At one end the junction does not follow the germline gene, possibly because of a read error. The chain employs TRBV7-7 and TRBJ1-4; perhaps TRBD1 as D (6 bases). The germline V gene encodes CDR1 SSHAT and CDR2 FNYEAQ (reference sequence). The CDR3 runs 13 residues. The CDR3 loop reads CASSLGGDEKLFF. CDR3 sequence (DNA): TGTGCTAGCAGCTTAGGGGGAGATGAAAAACTGTTTTTT.

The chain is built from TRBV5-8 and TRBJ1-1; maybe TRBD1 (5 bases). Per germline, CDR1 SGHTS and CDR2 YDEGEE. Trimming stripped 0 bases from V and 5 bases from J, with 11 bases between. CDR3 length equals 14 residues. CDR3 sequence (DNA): TGTGCCAGCAGCTTGGGGCAGGGCCTGACTGAAGCTTTCTTT. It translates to CASSLGQGLTEAFF.

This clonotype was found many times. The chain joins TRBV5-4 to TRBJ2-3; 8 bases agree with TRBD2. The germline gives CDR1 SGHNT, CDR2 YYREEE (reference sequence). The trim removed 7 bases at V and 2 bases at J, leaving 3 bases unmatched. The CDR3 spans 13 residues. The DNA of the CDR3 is TGTGCCAGCCCGGGGGGGCCCACAGATACGCAGTATTTT. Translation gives CASPGGPTDTQYF.

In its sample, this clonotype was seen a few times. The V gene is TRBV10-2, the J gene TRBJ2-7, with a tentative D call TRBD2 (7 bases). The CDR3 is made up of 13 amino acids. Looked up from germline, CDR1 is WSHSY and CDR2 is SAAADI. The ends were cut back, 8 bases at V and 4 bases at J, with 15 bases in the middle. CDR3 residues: CASEGGGRYEQYF. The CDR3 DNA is TGCGCCAGCGAAGGGGGGGGGCGTTACGAGCAGTACTTC.

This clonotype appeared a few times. This CDR3 reads CASTYSVDYNEQFF. The DNA of the CDR3 is TGTGCCAGCACCTATAGCGTGGACTACAATGAGCAGTTCTTC. This chain links TRBV7-8 with TRBJ2-1; possibly TRBD2 for D (5 bases). Germline values: CDR1 SGHVS, CDR2 FQNEAQ. The CDR3 extends over 14 amino acids. The V and J ends lost 7 bases and 3 bases respectively, with 13 bases between them.

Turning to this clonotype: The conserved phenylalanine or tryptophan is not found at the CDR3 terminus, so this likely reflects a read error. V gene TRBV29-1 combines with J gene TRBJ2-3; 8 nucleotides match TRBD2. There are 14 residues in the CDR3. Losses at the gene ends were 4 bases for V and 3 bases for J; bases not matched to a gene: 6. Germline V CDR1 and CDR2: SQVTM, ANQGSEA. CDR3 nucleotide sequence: TGCAGCGTTGGAAGGCGGGGGGTTACAGATACGCAGTATCTT. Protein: CSVGRRGVTDTQYL.

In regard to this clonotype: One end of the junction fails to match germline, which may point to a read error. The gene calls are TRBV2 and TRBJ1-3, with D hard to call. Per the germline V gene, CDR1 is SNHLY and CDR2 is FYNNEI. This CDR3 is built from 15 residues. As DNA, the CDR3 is TGTACCAGCAGAGATCGCGGCAGCTCTGGAAACACCATATATTTT. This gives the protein CTSRDRGSSGNTIYF. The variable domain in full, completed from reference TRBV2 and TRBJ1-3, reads EPEVTQTPSHQVTQMGQEVILRCVPISNHLYFYWYRQILGQKVEFLVSFYNNEISEKSEIFDDQFSVERPDGSNFTLKIRSTKLEDSAMYFCTSRDRGSSGNTIYFGEGSWLTVV.

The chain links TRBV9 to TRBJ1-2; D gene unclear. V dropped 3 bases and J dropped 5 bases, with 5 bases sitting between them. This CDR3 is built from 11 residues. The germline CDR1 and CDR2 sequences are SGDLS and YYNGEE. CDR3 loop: CASSADYGYTF. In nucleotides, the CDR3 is TGTGCCAGCAGCGCAGATTATGGCTACACCTTC.

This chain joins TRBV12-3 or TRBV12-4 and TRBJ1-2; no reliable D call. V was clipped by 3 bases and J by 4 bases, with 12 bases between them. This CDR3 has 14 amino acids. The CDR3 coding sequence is TGTGCCAGCAGTTTCGGTACAGAGATCTATGGCTACACCTTC. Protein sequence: CASSFGTEIYGYTF.

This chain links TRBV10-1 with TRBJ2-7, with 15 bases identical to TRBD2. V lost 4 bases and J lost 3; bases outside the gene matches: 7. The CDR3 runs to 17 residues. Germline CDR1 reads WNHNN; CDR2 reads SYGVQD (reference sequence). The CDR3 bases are TGCGCCAGCAGTGCGCCGGGGACTAGCGGGGGGAGCTACGAGCAGTACTTC. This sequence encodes CASSAPGTSGGSYEQYF.

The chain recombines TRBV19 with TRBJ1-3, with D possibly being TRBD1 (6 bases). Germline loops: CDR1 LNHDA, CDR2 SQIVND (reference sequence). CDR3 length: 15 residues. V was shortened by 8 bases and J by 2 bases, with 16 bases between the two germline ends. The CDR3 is CASDVQGSPGNTIYF. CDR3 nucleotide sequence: TGTGCCAGTGACGTGCAGGGGTCCCCTGGAAACACCATATATTTT.

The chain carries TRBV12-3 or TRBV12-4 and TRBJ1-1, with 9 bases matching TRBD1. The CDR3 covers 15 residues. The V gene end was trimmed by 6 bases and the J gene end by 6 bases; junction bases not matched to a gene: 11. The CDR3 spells CASSLLPGQGSEAFF. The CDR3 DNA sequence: TGTGCCAGCAGCCTACTTCCGGGACAGGGATCTGAAGCTTTCTTT.

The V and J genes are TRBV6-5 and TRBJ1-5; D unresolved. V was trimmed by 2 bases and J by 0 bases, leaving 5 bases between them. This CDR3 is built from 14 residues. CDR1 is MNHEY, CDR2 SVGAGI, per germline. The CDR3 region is CASSYSYSNQPQHF. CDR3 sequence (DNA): TGTGCCAGCAGTTACAGTTATAGCAATCAGCCCCAGCATTTT.

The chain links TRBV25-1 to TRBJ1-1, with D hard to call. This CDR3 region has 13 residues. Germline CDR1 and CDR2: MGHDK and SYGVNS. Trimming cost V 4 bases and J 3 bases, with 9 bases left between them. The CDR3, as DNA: TGTGCCAGCAGTGCGGGGATGGACACTGAAGCTTTCTTT. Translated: CASSAGMDTEAFF.

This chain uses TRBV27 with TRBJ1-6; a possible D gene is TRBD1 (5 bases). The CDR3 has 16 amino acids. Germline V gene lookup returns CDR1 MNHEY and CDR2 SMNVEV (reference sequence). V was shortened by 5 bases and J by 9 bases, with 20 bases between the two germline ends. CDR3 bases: TGTGCCAGCAGTCCCAGGGAGGGCGGGGGTACTTCACCCCTCCACTTT. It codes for CASSPREGGGTSPLHF.